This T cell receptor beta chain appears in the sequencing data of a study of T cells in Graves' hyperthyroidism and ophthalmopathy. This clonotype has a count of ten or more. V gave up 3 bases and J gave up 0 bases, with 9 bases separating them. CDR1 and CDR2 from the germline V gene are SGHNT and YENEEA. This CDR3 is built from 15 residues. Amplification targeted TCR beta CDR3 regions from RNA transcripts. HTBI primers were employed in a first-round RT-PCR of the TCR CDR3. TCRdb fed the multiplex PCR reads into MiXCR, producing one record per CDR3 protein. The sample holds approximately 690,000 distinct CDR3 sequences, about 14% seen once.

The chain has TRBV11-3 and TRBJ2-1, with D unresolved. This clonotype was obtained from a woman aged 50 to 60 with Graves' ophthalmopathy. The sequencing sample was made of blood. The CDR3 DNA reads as TGTGCCAGCAGCTTGCCACAGACCTCCTACAATGAGCAGTTCTTC. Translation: CASSLPQTSYNEQFF.